This TCR beta chain derives from a study of T cells after yellow fever vaccination. Findings and caveats of the study: Post-booster repertoires again held most primary-vaccination clones (roughly 96% CD4, just under 90% CD8).

This clonotype was observed at least ten times. The CDR3 totals 14 residues. The V gene lost 8 bases and the J gene lost 4 bases, with 18 bases spanning the gap. CDR1 and CDR2 (germline): SNHLY, FYNNEI. From the 5' RACE reads, TCRdb called clonotypes with MiXCR, one entry per CDR3 protein. The sample includes 25,000 to 30,000 distinct CDR3 sequences, 4.5% of them seen just once. The sequence derives from a man aged 18 to 35 who received the YFV17D yellow fever vaccine. V usage is TRBV2 and J usage is TRBJ2-7, with D possibly called TRBD1 or TRBD2 (5 bases each). Sequenced material: PBMCs, either bulk or a sorted T-cell subset (CD4+, CD8+, memory, or dextramer-sorted; not recorded which), taken on the day of the yellow fever booster vaccination. As DNA, the CDR3 is TGTGCCAGCCAACAGGACGGGGAAGTATACGAGCAGTACTTC. Translated, it gives CASQQDGEVYEQYF.